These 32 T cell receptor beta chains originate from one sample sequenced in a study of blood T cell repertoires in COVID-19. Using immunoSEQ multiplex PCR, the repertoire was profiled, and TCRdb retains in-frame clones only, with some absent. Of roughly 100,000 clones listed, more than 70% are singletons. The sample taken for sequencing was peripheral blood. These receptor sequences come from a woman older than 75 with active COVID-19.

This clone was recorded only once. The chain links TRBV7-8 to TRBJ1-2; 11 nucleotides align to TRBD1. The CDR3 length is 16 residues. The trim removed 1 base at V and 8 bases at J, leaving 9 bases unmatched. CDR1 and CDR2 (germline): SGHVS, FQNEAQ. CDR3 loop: CASSLGGQGAVRGYTF. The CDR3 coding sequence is TGTGCCAGCAGCTTAGGTGGACAGGGGGCTGTTCGGGGCTACACCTTC.

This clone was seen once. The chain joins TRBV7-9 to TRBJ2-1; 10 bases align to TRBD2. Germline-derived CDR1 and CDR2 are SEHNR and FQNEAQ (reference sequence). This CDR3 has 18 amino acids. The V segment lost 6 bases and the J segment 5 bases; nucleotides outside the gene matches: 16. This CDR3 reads CASSSLGGLAVPHNEQFF. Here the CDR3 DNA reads TGTGCCAGCAGTTCCCTTGGTGGACTAGCGGTCCCCCACAATGAGCAGTTCTTC.

For the CDR3, the DNA is TGTGCCAGCAGCTCCCCCCGAGGTAGGGGGAAAAAATTCTACGAGCAGTACTTC. This codes for CASSSPRGRGKKFYEQYF. The chain combines TRBV5-5 with TRBJ2-7; a weak D match, TRBD1 (6 bases). V lost 3 bases, J lost 3 bases, and 25 bases lay in between. Germline CDR1 SGHKS, CDR2 YYEKEE (reference sequence). This CDR3 spans 18 amino acids.

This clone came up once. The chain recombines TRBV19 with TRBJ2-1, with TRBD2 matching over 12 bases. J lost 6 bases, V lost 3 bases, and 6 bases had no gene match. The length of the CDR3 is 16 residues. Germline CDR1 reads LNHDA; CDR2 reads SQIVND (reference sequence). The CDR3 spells CASSISSGRVFNEQFF. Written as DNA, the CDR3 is TGTGCCAGTAGTATCTCTAGCGGGAGGGTATTCAATGAGCAGTTCTTC.

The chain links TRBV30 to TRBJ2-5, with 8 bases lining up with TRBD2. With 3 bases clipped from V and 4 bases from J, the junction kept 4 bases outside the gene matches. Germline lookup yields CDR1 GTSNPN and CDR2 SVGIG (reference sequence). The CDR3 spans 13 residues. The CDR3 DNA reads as TGTGCCTGGAGCGGGGGGGGCTCAGAGACCCAGTACTTC. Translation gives CAWSGGGSETQYF.

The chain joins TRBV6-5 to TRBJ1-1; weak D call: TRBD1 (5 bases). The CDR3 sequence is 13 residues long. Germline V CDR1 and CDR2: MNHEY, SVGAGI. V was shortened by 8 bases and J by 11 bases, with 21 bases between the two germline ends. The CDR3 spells CASVPRPWGEAFF. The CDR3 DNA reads TGTGCCAGCGTTCCCAGACCCTGGGGGGAGGCTTTCTTT.

The CDR3 here is CAIQGFSTEAFF. For the CDR3, the DNA is TGTGCCATCCAGGGTTTTAGCACTGAAGCTTTCTTT. The chain links TRBV27 to TRBJ1-1, with D maybe TRBD1 (5 bases). Trimming pared 10 bases from V and 4 bases from J, leaving 13 bases between. CDR1 and CDR2 (germline): MNHEY, SMNVEV (reference sequence). The CDR3 runs to 12 residues.

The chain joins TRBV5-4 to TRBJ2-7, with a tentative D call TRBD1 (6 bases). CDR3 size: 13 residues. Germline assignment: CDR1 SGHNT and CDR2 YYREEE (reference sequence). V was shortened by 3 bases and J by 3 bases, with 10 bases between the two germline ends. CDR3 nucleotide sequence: TGTGCCAGCAGCTCTAAAGGGGGCTACGAGCAGTACTTC. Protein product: CASSSKGGYEQYF.

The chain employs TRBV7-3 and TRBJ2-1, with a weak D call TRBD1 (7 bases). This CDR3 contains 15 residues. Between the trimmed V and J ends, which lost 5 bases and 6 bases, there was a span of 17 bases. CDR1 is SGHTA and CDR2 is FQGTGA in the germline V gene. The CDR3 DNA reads TGTGCCAGCAGCCTAGGAGGGGGCGCTGGCAATGAGCAGTTCTTC. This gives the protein CASSLGGGAGNEQFF.

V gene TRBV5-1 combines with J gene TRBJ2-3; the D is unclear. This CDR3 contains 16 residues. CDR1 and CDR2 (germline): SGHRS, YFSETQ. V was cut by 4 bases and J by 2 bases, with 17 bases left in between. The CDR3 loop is CASSRGATAITDTQYF. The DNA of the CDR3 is TGCGCCAGCAGCCGAGGTGCGACCGCCATCACAGATACGCAGTATTTT.

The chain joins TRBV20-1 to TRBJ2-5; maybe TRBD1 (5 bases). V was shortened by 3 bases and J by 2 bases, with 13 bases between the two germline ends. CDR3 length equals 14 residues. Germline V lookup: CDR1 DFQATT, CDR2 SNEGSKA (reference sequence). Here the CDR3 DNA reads TGCAGTGCTAGTCTATGGGGCCTGCAAGAGACCCAGTACTTC. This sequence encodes CSASLWGLQETQYF.

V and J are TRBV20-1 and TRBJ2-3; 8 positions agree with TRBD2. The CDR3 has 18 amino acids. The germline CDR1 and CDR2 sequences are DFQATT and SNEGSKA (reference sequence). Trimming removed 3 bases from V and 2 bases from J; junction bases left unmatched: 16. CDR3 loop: CSASPPEAGGLSTDTQYF. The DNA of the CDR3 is TGCAGTGCTAGTCCCCCGGAGGCGGGAGGCCTTTCCACAGATACGCAGTATTTT.

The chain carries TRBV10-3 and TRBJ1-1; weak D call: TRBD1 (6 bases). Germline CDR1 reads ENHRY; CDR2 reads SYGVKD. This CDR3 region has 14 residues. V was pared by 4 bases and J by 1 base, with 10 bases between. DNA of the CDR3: TGTGCCATCAGTGGGACAGAAAAGAACACTGAAGCTTTCTTT. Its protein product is CAISGTEKNTEAFF.

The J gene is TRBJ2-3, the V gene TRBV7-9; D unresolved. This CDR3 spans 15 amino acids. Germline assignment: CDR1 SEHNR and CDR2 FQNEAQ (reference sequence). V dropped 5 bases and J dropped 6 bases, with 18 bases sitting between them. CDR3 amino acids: CASSAEPAAIDTQYF. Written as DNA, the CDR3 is TGTGCCAGCAGCGCCGAACCTGCGGCTATCGATACGCAGTATTTT.

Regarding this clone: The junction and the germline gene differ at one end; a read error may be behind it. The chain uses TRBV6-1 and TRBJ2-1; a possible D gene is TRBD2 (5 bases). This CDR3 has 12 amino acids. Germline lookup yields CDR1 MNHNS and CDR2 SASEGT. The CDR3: CASSEVVASRVF. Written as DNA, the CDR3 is TGTGCCAGCAGTGAAGTAGTCGCCTCGCGGGTCTTC.

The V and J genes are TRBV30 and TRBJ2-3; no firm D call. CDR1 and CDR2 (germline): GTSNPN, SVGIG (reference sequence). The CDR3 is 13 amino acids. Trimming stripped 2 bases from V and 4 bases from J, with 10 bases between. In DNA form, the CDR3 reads TGTGCCTGGAGTTTAGTAATCCCAGATACGCAGTATTTT. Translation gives CAWSLVIPDTQYF.

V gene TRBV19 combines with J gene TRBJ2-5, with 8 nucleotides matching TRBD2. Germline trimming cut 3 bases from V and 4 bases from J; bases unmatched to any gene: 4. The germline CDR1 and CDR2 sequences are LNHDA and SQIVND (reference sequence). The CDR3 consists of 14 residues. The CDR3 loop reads CASSIAGGRETQYF. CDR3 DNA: TGTGCCAGTAGTATCGCGGGGGGTCGAGAGACCCAGTACTTC. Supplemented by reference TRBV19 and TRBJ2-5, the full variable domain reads DGGITQSPKYLFRKEGQNVTLSCEQNLNHDAMYWYRQDPGQGLRLIYYSQIVNDFQKGDIAEGYSVSREKKESFPLTVTSAQKNPTAFYLCASSIAGGRETQYFGPGTRLLVL.

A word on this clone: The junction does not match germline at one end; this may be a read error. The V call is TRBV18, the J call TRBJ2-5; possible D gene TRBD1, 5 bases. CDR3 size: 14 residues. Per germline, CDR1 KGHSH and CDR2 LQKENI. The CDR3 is CASSPNRFQEAQYF. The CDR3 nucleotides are TGTGCCAGCTCACCCAACAGGTTTCAAGAGGCCCAGTACTTC.

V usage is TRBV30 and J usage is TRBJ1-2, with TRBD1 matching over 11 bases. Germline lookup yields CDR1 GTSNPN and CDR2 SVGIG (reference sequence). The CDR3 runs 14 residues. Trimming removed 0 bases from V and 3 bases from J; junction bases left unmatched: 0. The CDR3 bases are TGTGCCTGGAGTGTGGACAGGGGGCACTATGGCTACACCTTC. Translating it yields CAWSVDRGHYGYTF.

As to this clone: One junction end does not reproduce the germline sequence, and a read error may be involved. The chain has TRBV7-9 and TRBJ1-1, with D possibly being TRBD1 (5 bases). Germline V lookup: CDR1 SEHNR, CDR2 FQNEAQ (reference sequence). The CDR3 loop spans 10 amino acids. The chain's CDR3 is CASSLNRIIF. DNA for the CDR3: TGTGCCAGCAGCTTAAACAGGATTATATTT.

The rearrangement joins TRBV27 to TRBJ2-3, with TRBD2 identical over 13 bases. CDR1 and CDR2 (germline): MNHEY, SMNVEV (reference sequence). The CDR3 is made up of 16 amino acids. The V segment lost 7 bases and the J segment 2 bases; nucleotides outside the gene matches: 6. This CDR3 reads CASNRLAGGTTDTQYF. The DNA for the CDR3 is TGTGCCAGCAATAGACTAGCGGGAGGTACCACAGATACGCAGTATTTT.

This CDR3 reads CASSSLGWGVTGGFYEQYF. The CDR3 nucleotides are TGTGCCAGCAGCTCCCTCGGGTGGGGGGTGACAGGGGGTTTCTACGAGCAGTACTTC. This chain links TRBV11-2 with TRBJ2-7, with 9 bases fitting TRBD1. The germline gives CDR1 SGHAT, CDR2 FQNNGV. This CDR3 comprises 19 residues. After removal of 4 bases from V and 3 bases from J, the junction contained 19 bases not matched to a gene.

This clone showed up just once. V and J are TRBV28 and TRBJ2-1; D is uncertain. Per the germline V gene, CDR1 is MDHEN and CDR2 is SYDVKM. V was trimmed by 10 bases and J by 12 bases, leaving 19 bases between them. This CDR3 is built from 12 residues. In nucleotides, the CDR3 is TGTGCCACCAAATCCCAGGCCCGCCCGCAGTTCTTC. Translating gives CATKSQARPQFF. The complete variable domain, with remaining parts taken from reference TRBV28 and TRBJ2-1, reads DVKVTQSSRYLVKRTGEKVFLECVQDMDHENMFWYRQDPGLGLRLIYFSYDVKMKEKGDIPEGYSVSREKKERFSLILESASTNQTSMYLCATKSQARPQFFGPGTRLTVL.

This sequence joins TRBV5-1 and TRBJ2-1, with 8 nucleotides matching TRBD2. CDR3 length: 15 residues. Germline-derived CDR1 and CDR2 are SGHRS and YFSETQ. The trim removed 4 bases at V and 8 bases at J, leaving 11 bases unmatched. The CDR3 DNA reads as TGCGCCAGCAGCCTATCGGGAGGGCGTTTCGATGAGCAGTTCTTC. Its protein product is CASSLSGGRFDEQFF.

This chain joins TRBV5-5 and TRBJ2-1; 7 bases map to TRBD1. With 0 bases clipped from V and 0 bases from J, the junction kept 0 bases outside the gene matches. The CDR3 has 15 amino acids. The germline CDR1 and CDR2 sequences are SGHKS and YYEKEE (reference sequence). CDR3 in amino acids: CASSLGQGSYNEQFF. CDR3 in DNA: TGTGCCAGCAGCTTGGGACAGGGCTCCTACAATGAGCAGTTCTTC.

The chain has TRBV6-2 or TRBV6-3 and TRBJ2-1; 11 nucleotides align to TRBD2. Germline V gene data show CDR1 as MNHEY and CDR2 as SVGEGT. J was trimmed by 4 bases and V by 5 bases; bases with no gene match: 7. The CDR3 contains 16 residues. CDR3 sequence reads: CASSPAGTSGYNEQFF. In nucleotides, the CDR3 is TGTGCCAGCAGTCCAGCCGGGACTAGCGGTTACAATGAGCAGTTCTTC.

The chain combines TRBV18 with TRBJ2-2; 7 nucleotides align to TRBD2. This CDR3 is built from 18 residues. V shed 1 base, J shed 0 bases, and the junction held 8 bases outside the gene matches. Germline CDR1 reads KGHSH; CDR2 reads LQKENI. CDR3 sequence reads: CASSPRGGVATNTGELFF. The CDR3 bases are TGTGCCAGCTCACCACGGGGAGGGGTCGCTACGAACACCGGGGAGCTGTTTTTT.

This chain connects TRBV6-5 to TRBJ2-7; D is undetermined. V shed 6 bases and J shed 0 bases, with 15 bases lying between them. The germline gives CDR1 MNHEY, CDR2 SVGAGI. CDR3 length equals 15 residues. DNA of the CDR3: TGTGCCAGCAGCGTGGCGGCGGTGGCCTCCTACGAGCAGTACTTC. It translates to CASSVAAVASYEQYF.

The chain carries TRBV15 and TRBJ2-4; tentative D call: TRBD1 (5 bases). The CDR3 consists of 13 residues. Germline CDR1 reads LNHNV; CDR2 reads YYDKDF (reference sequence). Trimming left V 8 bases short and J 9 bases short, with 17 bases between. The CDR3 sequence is CATSGRVRSIQYF. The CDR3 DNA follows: TGTGCCACCTCCGGCAGGGTAAGAAGCATTCAGTACTTC.

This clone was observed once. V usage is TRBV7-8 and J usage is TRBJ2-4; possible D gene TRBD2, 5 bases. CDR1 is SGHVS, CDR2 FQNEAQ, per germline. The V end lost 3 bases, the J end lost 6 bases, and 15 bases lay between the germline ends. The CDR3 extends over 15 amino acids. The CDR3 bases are TGTGCCAGCAGCTTCCTGATAGGCGAGGGAAACATTCAGTACTTC. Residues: CASSFLIGEGNIQYF.

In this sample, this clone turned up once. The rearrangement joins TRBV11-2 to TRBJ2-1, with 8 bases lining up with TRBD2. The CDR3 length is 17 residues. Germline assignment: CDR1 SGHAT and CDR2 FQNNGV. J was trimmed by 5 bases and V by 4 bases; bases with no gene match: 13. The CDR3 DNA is TGTGCCAGCAGCTCTAGGGGCCCGGGACTAGTGCACAATGAGCAGTTCTTC. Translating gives CASSSRGPGLVHNEQFF. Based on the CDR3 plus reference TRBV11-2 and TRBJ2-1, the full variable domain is EAGVAQSPRYKIIEKRQSVAFWCNPISGHATLYWYQQILGQGPKLLIQFQNNGVVDDSQLPKDRFSAERLKGVDSTLKIQPAKLEDSAVYLCASSSRGPGLVHNEQFFGPGTRLTVL.

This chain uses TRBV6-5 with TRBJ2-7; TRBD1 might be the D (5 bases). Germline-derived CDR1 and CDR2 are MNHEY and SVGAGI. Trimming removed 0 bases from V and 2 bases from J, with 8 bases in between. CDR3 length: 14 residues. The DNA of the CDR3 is TGTGCCAGCAGTTACTCGGGGCAACCCTACGAGCAGTACTTC. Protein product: CASSYSGQPYEQYF.